The 27 T cell receptor beta chains given below trace back to one sample, sequenced in a study of blood T cell repertoires in COVID-19. Sequenced by immunoSEQ multiplex PCR; TCRdb stores in-frame clones only, minus some. In the table there are approximately 190,000 clones, under 85% of which are singletons. The material sequenced was peripheral blood. These receptors were obtained from a man aged 55-75 years with active or convalescent COVID-19.

The chain combines TRBV11-3 with TRBJ2-7; TRBD2 matches 12 bases. The CDR3 has 14 residues. CDR1 SGHNT and CDR2 YENEEA come from the germline V gene. V trimming: 4 bases; J trimming: 4 bases; junction bases outside the gene matches: 2. Here the CDR3 DNA reads TGTGCCAGCAGCTCGACTAGCGGGGGTTACGAGCAGTACTTC. It yields the protein CASSSTSGGYEQYF.

V usage is TRBV9 and J usage is TRBJ2-7, with no clear D. This CDR3 region has 13 residues. CDR1 is SGDLS and CDR2 is YYNGEE in the germline V gene. V shed 0 bases and J shed 4 bases, with 8 bases lying between them. Here the CDR3 DNA reads TGTGCCAGCAGCGTAGATTACGAGTACGAGCAGTACTTC. The encoded protein is CASSVDYEYEQYF.

The chain links TRBV4-2 to TRBJ1-1; no definite D call. CDR1 is LGHNA, CDR2 YNFKEQ, per germline. V lost 6 bases and J 4 bases, leaving 18 bases between the germline ends. This CDR3 contains 15 residues. CDR3 protein: CASRAEGNLGTEAFF. The CDR3 nucleotides read TGTGCCAGCAGAGCGGAAGGCAATCTTGGCACTGAAGCTTTCTTT.

The chain uses TRBV15 and TRBJ2-7, with 10 bases fitting TRBD1. The junction had 8 bases not matched to a gene; V was cut back by 5 bases and J by 4 bases. The CDR3 has 15 residues. From germline, CDR1 is LNHNV and CDR2 YYDKDF (reference sequence). The CDR3 loop reads CATSFQTGGRYEQYF. The CDR3, as DNA: TGTGCCACCAGCTTTCAGACAGGGGGCCGGTACGAGCAGTACTTC.

The rearrangement uses TRBV4-2 and TRBJ1-4; D is uncertain. Germline V gene data show CDR1 as LGHNA and CDR2 as YNFKEQ. Deletions cut 1 base from V and 7 bases from J, with 13 bases between. The CDR3 extends over 15 amino acids. The CDR3 here is CASSQVGQGSEKLFF. In nucleotides, the CDR3 is TGTGCCAGCAGCCAAGTTGGCCAAGGGAGTGAAAAACTGTTTTTT.

This chain connects TRBV6-5 to TRBJ2-1, with TRBD1 matching over 7 bases. This CDR3 region has 15 residues. The junction had 9 bases not matched to a gene; V was cut back by 6 bases and J by 4 bases. CDR1 and CDR2 (germline): MNHEY, SVGAGI. DNA of the CDR3: TGTGCCAGCAGCTGGGGACCAGGGGGTTACAATGAGCAGTTCTTC. Translation gives CASSWGPGGYNEQFF.

This clone occurred once. This chain links TRBV11-2 with TRBJ2-1; D is ambiguous. CDR3 length: 14 residues. Germline assignment: CDR1 SGHAT and CDR2 FQNNGV. Trimming pared 5 bases from V and 8 bases from J, leaving 16 bases between. The chain's CDR3 is CASSRRGEAHEQFF. Here the CDR3 DNA reads TGTGCCAGCAGCAGAAGAGGCGAAGCCCATGAGCAGTTCTTC.

This sequence joins TRBV6-2 or TRBV6-3 and TRBJ2-7, with 7 positions matching TRBD2. Germline V lookup: CDR1 MNHEY, CDR2 SVGEGT. This CDR3 spans 16 amino acids. The junction had 11 bases not matched to a gene; V was cut back by 4 bases and J by 2 bases. CDR3 bases: TGTGCCAGCAGTTCCAACATAGCGGGTCTCCCCTACGAGCAGTACTTC. Its protein is CASSSNIAGLPYEQYF.

The V gene is TRBV7-6, the J gene TRBJ2-7; 10 bases are shared with TRBD2. The CDR3 has 16 residues. The trim removed 4 bases at V and 3 bases at J, leaving 9 bases unmatched. Germline loops: CDR1 SGHVS, CDR2 FNYEAQ. The CDR3 spells CASSYTKREGRYEQYF. The CDR3 DNA reads TGTGCCAGCAGCTATACGAAGCGGGAGGGGCGCTACGAGCAGTACTTC.

A few counts support this clone. The chain is built from TRBV5-5 and TRBJ2-1; 7 positions agree with TRBD2. The CDR3 sequence is 14 residues long. V dropped 5 bases and J dropped 3; count of bases not matched to a gene: 5. Germline values: CDR1 SGHKS, CDR2 YYEKEE (reference sequence). The CDR3: CASRPTSDYNEQFF. The CDR3 region has the DNA TGTGCCAGCAGGCCTACTAGCGACTACAATGAGCAGTTCTTC.

The rearrangement links TRBV6-1 to TRBJ2-3; TRBD1 matches at 7 bases. The CDR3 sequence is 14 residues long. V shed 5 bases and J 4 bases; nucleotides not matched to a gene: 6. Germline V CDR1 and CDR2: MNHNS, SASEGT. CDR3 sequence: CASSLQGQADTQYF. CDR3 nucleotides: TGTGCCAGCAGTTTACAGGGGCAGGCAGATACGCAGTATTTT.

This CDR3 is CASSPLPGSGYNEQFF. The CDR3 nucleotides read TGTGCCAGCAGCCCGCTGCCGGGATCGGGCTACAATGAGCAGTTCTTC. The chain links TRBV13 to TRBJ2-1, with TRBD2 as a possible D gene (5 bases). This CDR3 comprises 16 residues. V lost 5 bases to trimming and J lost 3 bases, with 17 bases between them. Germline loops: CDR1 PRHDT, CDR2 FYEKMQ (reference sequence).

The J gene is TRBJ2-3, the V gene TRBV11-2; 7 bases are shared with TRBD2. Per the germline V gene, CDR1 is SGHAT and CDR2 is FQNNGV. This CDR3 spans 15 amino acids. The ends lost 0 bases at V and 7 bases at J; junction bases unmatched: 7. The CDR3 here is CASSLETSGVNTQYF. CDR3 in DNA: TGTGCCAGCAGCTTAGAAACCAGCGGGGTGAATACGCAGTATTTT.

This clone was found a few times. The chain recombines TRBV7-8 with TRBJ2-5; 13 nucleotides agree with TRBD2. From germline, CDR1 is SGHVS and CDR2 FQNEAQ. V shed 5 bases, J shed 7 bases, and the junction held 10 bases outside the gene matches. The CDR3 has 16 amino acids. The CDR3 region is CASSRGTSGTYGTQYF. In DNA form, the CDR3 reads TGTGCCAGCAGCCGAGGGACTAGCGGGACATACGGGACCCAGTACTTC.

The DNA for the CDR3 is TGTGCCAGCAGTTGGGAGGGGCACCCCAATCAGCCCCAGCATTTT. Translating gives CASSWEGHPNQPQHF. The chain employs TRBV6-2 or TRBV6-3 and TRBJ1-5; D is perhaps TRBD1 (5 bases). From germline, CDR1 is MNHEY and CDR2 SVGEGT. The CDR3 extends over 15 amino acids. Trimming shortened V by 4 bases and J by 3 bases, and 13 bases separated the two germline ends.

The chain carries TRBV6-5 and TRBJ1-5; D unclear. Germline values: CDR1 MNHEY, CDR2 SVGAGI. The CDR3 length is 13 residues. V dropped 8 bases and J dropped 5 bases, with 13 bases sitting between them. CDR3 sequence reads: CASRRGGDQPQHF. In DNA, the CDR3 is TGTGCCAGCCGCCGGGGTGGCGATCAGCCCCAGCATTTT.

This clone showed up just a few times. The rearrangement joins TRBV15 to TRBJ2-7, with D unclear. V was pared by 8 bases and J by 4 bases, with 15 bases between. This CDR3 region has 13 residues. The germline gives CDR1 LNHNV, CDR2 YYDKDF (reference sequence). In DNA, the CDR3 is TGTGCCACCCCCCATGGGCTTGTGTACGAGCAGTACTTC. Encoded protein: CATPHGLVYEQYF.

The chain joins TRBV18 to TRBJ2-7, with D possibly being TRBD2 (7 bases). The CDR3 covers 16 residues. V lost 1 base, J lost 3 bases, and 16 bases lay in between. Germline CDR1 is KGHSH and CDR2 is LQKENI. The CDR3 loop is CASSPRVGRGLYEQYF. DNA for the CDR3: TGTGCCAGCTCACCACGGGTTGGGCGGGGGCTCTACGAGCAGTACTTC.

The V and J genes are TRBV27 and TRBJ2-3, with D perhaps matching TRBD2 (6 bases). Per germline, CDR1 MNHEY and CDR2 SMNVEV (reference sequence). V was cut by 7 bases and J by 4 bases, with 9 bases left in between. This CDR3 contains 12 residues. The CDR3 DNA follows: TGTGCCAGCATTGCGGGGCCAGATACGCAGTATTTT. It codes for CASIAGPDTQYF.

The V and J genes are TRBV24-1 and TRBJ2-7, with 10 bases aligning to TRBD1. The germline gives CDR1 KGHDR, CDR2 SFDVKD. Unmatched junction bases numbered 1, after V lost 7 bases and J lost 5 bases. This CDR3 comprises 12 residues. CDR3 in amino acids: CATRGTGDEQYF. CDR3 coding DNA: TGTGCCACCAGGGGGACAGGGGACGAGCAGTACTTC.

The count of this clone is one. V gene TRBV10-3 combines with J gene TRBJ2-5, with TRBD1 as a possible D gene (6 bases). Trimming stripped 1 base from V and 5 bases from J, with 11 bases between. From germline, CDR1 is ENHRY and CDR2 SYGVKD. This CDR3 region has 14 residues. CDR3 sequence: CAISEFNRGETQYF. The CDR3 nucleotides read TGTGCCATCAGTGAGTTCAATAGGGGGGAGACCCAGTACTTC.

The chain is built from TRBV2 and TRBJ1-5, with 9 positions matching TRBD1. The CDR3 has 14 residues. Germline lookup yields CDR1 SNHLY and CDR2 FYNNEI. V gave up 6 bases and J gave up 7 bases; unmatched junction bases: 7. CDR3 coding DNA: TGTGCCAGCAGCACGGGACAGGGAGGACAGCCCCAGCATTTT. Amino acid sequence: CASSTGQGGQPQHF. Supplemented by reference TRBV2 and TRBJ1-5, the full variable domain reads EPEVTQTPSHQVTQMGQEVILRCVPISNHLYFYWYRQILGQKVEFLVSFYNNEISEKSEIFDDQFSVERPDGSNFTLKIRSTKLEDSAMYFCASSTGQGGQPQHFGDGTRLSIL.

The V and J genes are TRBV7-2 and TRBJ2-3; 8 nucleotides agree with TRBD2. Germline V gene lookup returns CDR1 SGHTA and CDR2 FQGNSA. Losses at the gene ends were 1 base for V and 5 bases for J; bases not matched to a gene: 8. The CDR3 runs 16 residues. The CDR3 reads CASSLVSGTIKDTQYF. CDR3 nucleotides: TGTGCCAGCAGCTTAGTTAGCGGGACTATAAAAGATACGCAGTATTTT.

V usage is TRBV7-9 and J usage is TRBJ2-6, with D hard to call. The CDR3 contains 14 residues. CDR1 is SEHNR and CDR2 is FQNEAQ in the germline V gene (reference sequence). Trimming took 3 bases from V and 2 from J, leaving 5 bases between them. CDR3 bases: TGTGCCAGCAGCTTGAGGACTGGGGCCAACGTCCTGACTTTC. Encoded protein: CASSLRTGANVLTF.

In this sample, this clone turned up a few times. The V and J genes are TRBV3-1 (or the pseudogene TRBV3-2) and TRBJ2-7, with 8 nucleotides matching TRBD1. Germline-derived CDR1 and CDR2 are LGHDT and YNNKEL (reference sequence). The CDR3 spans 14 residues. The V gene end was trimmed by 4 bases and the J gene end by 3 bases; junction bases not matched to a gene: 5. CDR3 DNA sequence: TGTGCCAGCAGCCTTCAGACAGGGGACTACGAGCAGTACTTC. Translated, it gives CASSLQTGDYEQYF.

V gene TRBV24-1 combines with J gene TRBJ2-2; 8 nucleotides align to TRBD2. J lost 8 bases, V lost 8 bases, and 3 bases had no gene match. Germline loops: CDR1 KGHDR, CDR2 SFDVKD. The CDR3 consists of 12 residues. The DNA for the CDR3 is TGTGCCACCACGGGAGGGCCTGGGGAGCTGTTTTTT. Its translation is CATTGGPGELFF.

V and J are TRBV29-1 and TRBJ1-2; D is possibly TRBD1 (6 bases). Trimming removed 7 bases from V and 5 bases from J, with 17 bases in between. Looked up from germline, CDR1 is SQVTM and CDR2 is ANQGSEA. The CDR3 contains 13 residues. The DNA for the CDR3 is TGCAGCGCCAAGGGAGGGGGAGGGTATGGCTACACCTTC. This sequence encodes CSAKGGGGYGYTF.